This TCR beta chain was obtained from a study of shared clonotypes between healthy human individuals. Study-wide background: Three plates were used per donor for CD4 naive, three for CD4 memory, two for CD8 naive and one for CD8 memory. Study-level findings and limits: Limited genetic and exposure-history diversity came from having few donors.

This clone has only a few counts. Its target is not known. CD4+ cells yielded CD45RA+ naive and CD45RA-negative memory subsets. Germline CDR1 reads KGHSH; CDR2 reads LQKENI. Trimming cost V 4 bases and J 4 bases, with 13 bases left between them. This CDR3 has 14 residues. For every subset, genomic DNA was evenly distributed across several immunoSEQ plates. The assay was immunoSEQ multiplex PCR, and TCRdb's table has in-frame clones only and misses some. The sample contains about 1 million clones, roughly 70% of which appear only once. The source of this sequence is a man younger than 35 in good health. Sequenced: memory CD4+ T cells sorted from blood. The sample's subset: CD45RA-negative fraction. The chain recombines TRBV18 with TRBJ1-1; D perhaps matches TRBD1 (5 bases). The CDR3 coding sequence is TGTGCCAGCTCACAAACACAGGCTCCCACTGAAGCTTTCTTT. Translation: CASSQTQAPTEAFF.